The rows below give T cell receptor beta chains drawn from one sample of a study of shared clonotypes between healthy human individuals. Clones were read by immunoSEQ multiplex PCR, and TCRdb kept only the in-frame ones, dropping some. This sample has roughly 2.6 million clones, with approximately 90% found just once. The sample comprised naive CD4+ T cells sorted from blood. These receptors were obtained from a man between 18 and 29 years old in good health. CDR3s include the opening cysteine and the closing phenylalanine or tryptophan. D genes are given only for firm matches. Clone size appears in some rows only: once, few, many, or a class for an expanded clone.

clone_size d_call j_call v_call cdr3_aa cdr3_nt
- - TRBJ1-1 TRBV6-5 CASSYRGEAFF TGTGCCAGCAGTTACAGGGGTGAAGCTTTCTTT
- - TRBJ1-2 TRBV6-1 CASSGGAAYYGYTF TGTGCCAGCAGTGGCGGGGCGGCCTATTATGGCTACACCTTC
- - TRBJ2-2 TRBV10-1 CASSRYSTGELFF TGCGCCAGCAGTCGCTACAGCACCGGGGAGCTGTTTTTT
few - TRBJ2-7 TRBV10-3 CAISDSYEQYF TGTGCCATCAGTGATTCCTACGAGCAGTACTTC
- TRBD2 TRBJ2-5 TRBV10-2 CASSESWRGGAQETQYF TGCGCCAGCAGTGAGTCCTGGCGGGGGGGTGCTCAAGAGACCCAGTACTTC
once TRBD1 TRBJ1-2 TRBV2 CASIRTGEDGYTF TGTGCCAGCATCAGGACAGGGGAGGATGGCTACACCTTC
- TRBD1 TRBJ2-3 TRBV5-4 CASSLTRDRGADTQYF TGTGCCAGCAGCTTGACCCGGGACAGGGGCGCAGATACGCAGTATTTT
- TRBD1 TRBJ2-2 TRBV10-3 CAISQQGVAGTGELFF TGTGCCATCAGTCAACAGGGGGTCGCGGGCACCGGGGAGCTGTTTTTT
- - TRBJ1-1 TRBV18 CASSPSTGTEAFF TGTGCCAGCTCACCAAGTACGGGGACTGAAGCTTTCTTT
- - TRBJ2-1 TRBV4-1 CASRGASYNEQFF TGCGCCAGCAGGGGGGCCTCCTACAATGAGCAGTTCTTC
- - TRBJ1-1 TRBV6-6 CASSYSQGNTEAFF TGTGCCAGCAGTTACTCGCAGGGGAACACTGAAGCTTTCTTT
- TRBD2 TRBJ2-5 TRBV11-2 CASSSTLAGTKAETQYF TGTGCCAGCAGCTCGACCTTAGCGGGGACTAAAGCGGAGACCCAGTACTTC
- - TRBJ1-1 TRBV7-8 CASSLVLGAATEAFF TGTGCCAGCAGCTTAGTTCTAGGGGCGGCTACTGAAGCTTTCTTT
- - TRBJ1-1 TRBV6-5 CASSYIAGTVNTEAFF TGTGCCAGCAGTTACATAGCGGGGACGGTAAACACTGAAGCTTTCTTT
- TRBD1 TRBJ2-5 TRBV5-4 CASSPGDRGETQYF TGTGCCAGCAGCCCGGGGGACAGGGGGGAGACCCAGTACTTC
few - TRBJ2-2 TRBV7-9 CASSFSGLGLNRAGELFF TGTGCCAGCAGCTTCTCTGGACTAGGTCTGAACAGGGCCGGGGAGCTGTTTTTT
- - TRBJ2-7 TRBV5-5 CASSLLDSVFYEQYF TGTGCCAGCAGCTTGTTGGACAGTGTCTTCTACGAGCAGTACTTC
- - TRBJ2-2 TRBV7-6 CASSFGQNTGELFF TGTGCCAGCAGCTTTGGACAGAACACCGGGGAGCTGTTTTTT
- - TRBJ2-1 TRBV10-3 CAISESRPEQFF TGTGCCATCAGTGAGTCCAGGCCTGAGCAGTTCTTC
- - TRBJ2-1 TRBV2 CASSEGRSYNEQFF TGTGCCAGCAGTGAGGGCCGCTCCTACAATGAGCAGTTCTTC
once TRBD1 TRBJ2-1 TRBV4-2 CASSQEVGTGKEQFF TGTGCCAGCAGCCAAGAAGTCGGGACAGGCAAAGAGCAGTTCTTC
- TRBD2 TRBJ2-3 TRBV4-1 CASSRLAGGTTDTQYF TGCGCCAGCAGCCGACTAGCGGGAGGAACCACAGATACGCAGTATTTT
- - TRBJ2-3 TRBV7-9 CASSLKGRAADTQYF TGTGCCAGCAGCTTAAAGGGCAGGGCCGCAGATACGCAGTATTTT
- - TRBJ1-4 TRBV7-9 CASSLIFDEKLFF TGTGCCAGCAGCTTAATATTTGATGAAAAACTGTTTTTT
- - TRBJ2-2 TRBV5-1 CASSPDSTGELFF TGCGCCAGCAGCCCTGATAGCACCGGGGAGCTGTTTTTT
- TRBD2 TRBJ2-1 TRBV11-2 CASSFGTSTRYEQFF TGTGCCAGCAGCTTCGGGACTAGCACACGCTATGAGCAGTTCTTC
- TRBD1 TRBJ1-5 TRBV7-2 CASSRDRDFRAQHF TGTGCCAGCAGCCGTGACAGGGACTTTAGGGCCCAGCATTTT
- - TRBJ1-5 TRBV25-1 CASSERQGNQPQHF TGTGCCAGCAGTGAGCGACAGGGCAATCAGCCCCAGCATTTT
- - TRBJ2-7 TRBV28 CASTGASNEQYF TGTGCCAGCACGGGAGCTAGTAACGAGCAGTACTTC
- TRBD1 TRBJ2-1 TRBV10-1 CASGVGTVGRDEQFF TGCGCCAGCGGGGTAGGGACAGTCGGGCGGGATGAGCAGTTCTTC
- - TRBJ1-2 TRBV29-1 CSVDWTEQGGYTF TGCAGCGTGGACTGGACAGAACAAGGGGGCTACACCTTC
- - TRBJ2-5 TRBV6-5 CASKLRGGTQETQYF TGTGCCAGCAAACTGCGGGGAGGGACACAAGAGACCCAGTACTTC
- - TRBJ2-2 TRBV27 CASSDRRITGELFF TGTGCCAGCAGTGACAGGAGGATCACCGGGGAGCTGTTTTTT
- - TRBJ2-7 TRBV5-1 CASSLAGQNYEQYF TGCGCCAGCAGCTTGGCCGGACAGAACTACGAGCAGTACTTC
once - TRBJ1-3 TRBV27 CASSQFWPGNTIYF TGTGCCAGCAGCCAATTCTGGCCCGGGAACACCATATATTTT
- - TRBJ1-5 TRBV7-2 CASSLGDINQPQHF TGTGCCAGCAGCTTAGGGGACATCAATCAGCCCCAGCATTTT
- TRBD1 TRBJ1-1 TRBV5-4 CASSPGQMNTEAFF TGTGCCAGCAGCCCGGGACAGATGAACACTGAAGCTTTCTTT
- - TRBJ2-7 TRBV6-5 CASSYSAETYEQYF TGTGCCAGCAGTTACTCTGCGGAAACCTACGAGCAGTACTTC
- - TRBJ2-3 TRBV6-5 CASSYGGAGTDTQYF TGTGCCAGCAGTTACGGGGGGGCGGGCACAGATACGCAGTATTTT
- - TRBJ2-7 TRBV5-1 CASSVTGLPYEQYF TGCGCCAGCTCCGTTACTGGGTTACCCTACGAGCAGTACTTC
- - TRBJ2-7 TRBV28 CASSFPRGPYEQYF TGTGCCAGCAGTTTTCCTCGGGGACCCTACGAGCAGTACTTC
- TRBD1 TRBJ2-7 TRBV6-5 CASSYSGQGYEQYF TGTGCCAGCAGTTACTCGGGACAGGGGTACGAGCAGTACTTC
- - TRBJ2-3 TRBV25-1 CASSEGPGRTDTQYF TGTGCCAGCAGTGAGGGTCCAGGCCGCACAGATACGCAGTATTTT
few - TRBJ1-4 TRBV30 CAWRQGNEKLFF TGTGCCTGGAGGCAGGGGAATGAAAAACTGTTTTTT
- - TRBJ2-5 TRBV5-6 CASSRRQAGIQETQYF TGTGCCAGCAGCAGGAGACAGGCCGGCATCCAAGAGACCCAGTACTTC
- - TRBJ2-2 TRBV10-1 CASSENRNTGELFF TGCGCCAGCAGTGAGAACAGGAACACCGGGGAGCTGTTTTTT
- - TRBJ1-1 TRBV6-1 CASQLEEKGVEAFF TGTGCCAGCCAACTTGAGGAAAAGGGTGTTGAAGCTTTCTTT